One and the same sample provided the 5 T cell receptor beta chains below, sequenced in a study of monozygotic twins with inflammatory bowel disease. TCRdb reprocessed the 5' RACE reads and reports one entry per CDR3 protein, with no DNA. This sample's table reports 300,000 to 400,000 distinct CDR3 sequences. The sequenced sample was blood. The source of these receptors is a human donor with ulcerative colitis or Crohn's disease, or a healthy co-twin of an affected twin (not recorded which).

This chain's CDR3 is CASRWRLAPDNEQFF. The genes are TRBV3-1 and TRBJ2-1. CDR1 and CDR2 from the germline V gene are LGHDT and YNNKEL (reference sequence). This CDR3 has 15 residues.

The chain is built from TRBV11-2 and TRBJ2-3; TCRdb outputs TRBD2, but without DNA this stays unchecked. Germline V gene data show CDR1 as SGHAT and CDR2 as FQNNGV. This CDR3 region has 19 residues. The CDR3 reads CASSLVPVKVAGDVDTQYF. Drawing the rest from reference TRBV11-2 and TRBJ2-3, the complete variable domain is EAGVAQSPRYKIIEKRQSVAFWCNPISGHATLYWYQQILGQGPKLLIQFQNNGVVDDSQLPKDRFSAERLKGVDSTLKIQPAKLEDSAVYLCASSLVPVKVAGDVDTQYFGPGTRLTVL.

V and J are TRBV7-2 and TRBJ2-1. The CDR3 is 13 residues long. Germline-derived CDR1 and CDR2 are SGHTA and FQGNSA. The CDR3 sequence is CASSLQAYNEQFF.

The chain links TRBV7-2 to TRBJ1-1; with no DNA, the TCRdb D assignment of TRBD1 cannot be verified. This CDR3 contains 14 residues. The germline V gene encodes CDR1 SGHTA and CDR2 FQGNSA. CDR3 in amino acids: CASSPRDSNSEAFF.

This chain links TRBV5-1 with TRBJ1-4; TCRdb picks TRBD1, but there is no DNA to check that call. The CDR3 has 14 amino acids. Germline CDR1 reads SGHRS; CDR2 reads YFSETQ. The CDR3 protein is CASSSLRGDEKLFF.